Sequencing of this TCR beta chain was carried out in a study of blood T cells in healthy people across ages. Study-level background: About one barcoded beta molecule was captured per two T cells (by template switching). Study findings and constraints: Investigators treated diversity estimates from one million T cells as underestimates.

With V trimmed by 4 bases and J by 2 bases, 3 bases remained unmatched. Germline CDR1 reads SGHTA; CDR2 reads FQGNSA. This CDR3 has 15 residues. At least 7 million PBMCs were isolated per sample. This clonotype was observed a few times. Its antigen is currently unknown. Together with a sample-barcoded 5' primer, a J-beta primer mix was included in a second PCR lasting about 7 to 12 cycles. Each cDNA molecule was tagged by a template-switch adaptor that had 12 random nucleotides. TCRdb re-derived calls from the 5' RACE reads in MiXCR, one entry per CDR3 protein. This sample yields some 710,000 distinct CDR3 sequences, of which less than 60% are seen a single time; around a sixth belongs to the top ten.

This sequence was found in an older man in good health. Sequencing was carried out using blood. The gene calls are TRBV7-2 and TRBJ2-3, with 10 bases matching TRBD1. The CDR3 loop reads CASSSDRGITDTQYF. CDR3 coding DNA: TGTGCCAGCAGCTCGGACAGGGGGATCACAGATACGCAGTATTTT.